Described below is a single T cell receptor beta chain sequence and its context. Other DNA sequences in the sample encode the same CDR3. This entry is derived from a study of blood T cell repertoires in COVID-19. The study assigned cohorts using participant-reported clinical history. Original processing methods: Reference gene primer amplification yielded estimated nucleated cell counts. Profiling relied on immunoSEQ multiplex PCR, and the TCRdb table lists in-frame clones only, not all of them. V and J calls and clone size follow that table, whereas D and trimming were derived from the DNA. In the table there are 200,000 to 250,000 clones, roughly 85% of which are singletons. Germline CDR1 and CDR2: SGHRS and YFSETQ. With 2 bases removed from V and 3 bases from J, the gap between germline ends came to 9 bases. The CDR3 is 14 amino acids.

This rearrangement joins TRBV5-1 to TRBJ1-5, with D tentatively TRBD1 (6 bases). Sequenced material: PBMCs or T cells enriched from blood (not recorded which). The sequence derives from a man aged 25 to 40 who had recovered from COVID-19. CDR3 region: CASSLTGPNQPQHF. The DNA of the CDR3 is TGCGCCAGCAGCTTAACAGGGCCCAATCAGCCCCAGCATTTT.